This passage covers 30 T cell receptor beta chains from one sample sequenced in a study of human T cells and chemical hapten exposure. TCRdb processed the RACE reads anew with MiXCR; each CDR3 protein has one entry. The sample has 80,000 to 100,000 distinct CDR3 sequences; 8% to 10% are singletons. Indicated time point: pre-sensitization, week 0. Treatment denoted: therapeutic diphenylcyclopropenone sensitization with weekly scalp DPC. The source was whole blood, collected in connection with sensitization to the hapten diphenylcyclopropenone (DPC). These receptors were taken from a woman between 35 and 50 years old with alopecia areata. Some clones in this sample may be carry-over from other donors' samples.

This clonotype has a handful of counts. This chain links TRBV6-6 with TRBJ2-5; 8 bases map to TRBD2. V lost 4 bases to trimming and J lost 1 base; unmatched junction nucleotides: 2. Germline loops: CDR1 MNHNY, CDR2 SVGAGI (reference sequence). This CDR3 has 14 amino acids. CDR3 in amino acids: CASSSRGGQETQYF. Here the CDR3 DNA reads TGTGCCAGCAGTTCCCGGGGGGGCCAAGAGACCCAGTACTTC.

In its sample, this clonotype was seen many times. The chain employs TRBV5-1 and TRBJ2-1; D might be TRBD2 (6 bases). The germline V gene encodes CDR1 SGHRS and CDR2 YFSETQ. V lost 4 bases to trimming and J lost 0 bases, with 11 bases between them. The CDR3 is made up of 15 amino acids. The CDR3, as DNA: TGCGCCAGCAGCCCCAGCGGGTTCTCCTACAATGAGCAGTTCTTC. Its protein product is CASSPSGFSYNEQFF.

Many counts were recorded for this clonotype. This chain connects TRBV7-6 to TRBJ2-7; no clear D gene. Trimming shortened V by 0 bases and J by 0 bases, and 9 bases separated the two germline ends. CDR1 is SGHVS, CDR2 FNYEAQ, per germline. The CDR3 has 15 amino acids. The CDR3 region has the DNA TGTGCCAGCAGCTTAGCCCCCGGAAACTCCTACGAGCAGTACTTC. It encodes CASSLAPGNSYEQYF.

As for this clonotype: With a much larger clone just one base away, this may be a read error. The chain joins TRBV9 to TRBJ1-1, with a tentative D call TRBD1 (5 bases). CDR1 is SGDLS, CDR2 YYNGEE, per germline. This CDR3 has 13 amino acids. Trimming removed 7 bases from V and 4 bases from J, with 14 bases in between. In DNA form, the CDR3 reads TGTGCCAGCGGGGCCCCAACTAGCACTGAAGCTTTCTTT. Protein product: CASGAPTSTEAFF.

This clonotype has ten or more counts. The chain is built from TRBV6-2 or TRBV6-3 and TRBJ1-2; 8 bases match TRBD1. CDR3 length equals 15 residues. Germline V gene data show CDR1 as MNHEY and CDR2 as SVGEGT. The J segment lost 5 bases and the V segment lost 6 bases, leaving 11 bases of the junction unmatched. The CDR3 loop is CASRPRQGSWYGYTF. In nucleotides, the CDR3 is TGTGCCAGCAGGCCCAGACAGGGGAGTTGGTATGGCTACACCTTC.

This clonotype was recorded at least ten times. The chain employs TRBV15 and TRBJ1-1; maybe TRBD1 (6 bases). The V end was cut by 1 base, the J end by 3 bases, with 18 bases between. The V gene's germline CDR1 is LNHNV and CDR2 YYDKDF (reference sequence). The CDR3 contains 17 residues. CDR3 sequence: CATSRVEDSPDYTEAFF. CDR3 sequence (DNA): TGTGCCACCAGCAGAGTTGAGGACAGCCCGGATTACACTGAAGCTTTCTTT.

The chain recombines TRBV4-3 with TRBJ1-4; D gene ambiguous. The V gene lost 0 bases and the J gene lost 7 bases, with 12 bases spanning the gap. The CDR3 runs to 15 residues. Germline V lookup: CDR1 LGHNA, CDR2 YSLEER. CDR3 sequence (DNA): TGCGCCAGCAGCCAAGACATGGGTTCGGCTGAAAAACTGTTTTTT. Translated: CASSQDMGSAEKLFF.

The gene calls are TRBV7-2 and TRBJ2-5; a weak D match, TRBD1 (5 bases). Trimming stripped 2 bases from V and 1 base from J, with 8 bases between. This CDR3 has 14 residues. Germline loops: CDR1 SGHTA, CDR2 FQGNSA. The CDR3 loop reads CASSLFQGQETQYF. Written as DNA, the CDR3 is TGTGCCAGCAGCTTATTCCAGGGCCAAGAGACCCAGTACTTC.

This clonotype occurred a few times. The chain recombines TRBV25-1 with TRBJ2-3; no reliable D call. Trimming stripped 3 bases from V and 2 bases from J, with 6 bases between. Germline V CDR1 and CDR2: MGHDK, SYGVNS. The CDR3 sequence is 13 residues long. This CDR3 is CASSDLITDTQYF. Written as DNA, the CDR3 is TGTGCCAGCAGTGACCTTATCACAGATACGCAGTATTTT.

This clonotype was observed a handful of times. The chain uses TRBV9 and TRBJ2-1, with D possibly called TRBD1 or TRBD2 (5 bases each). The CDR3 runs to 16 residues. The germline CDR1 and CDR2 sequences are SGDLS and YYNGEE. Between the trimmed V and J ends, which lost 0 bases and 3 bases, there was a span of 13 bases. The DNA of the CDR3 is TGTGCCAGCAGCGTAGGGGGGAAGTTGAACTACAATGAGCAGTTCTTC. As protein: CASSVGGKLNYNEQFF. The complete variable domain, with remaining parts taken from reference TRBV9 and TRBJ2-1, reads DSGVTQTPKHLITATGQRVTLRCSPRSGDLSVYWYQQSLDQGLQFLIQYYNGEERAKGNILERFSAQQFPDLHSELNLSSLELGDSALYFCASSVGGKLNYNEQFFGPGTRLTVL.

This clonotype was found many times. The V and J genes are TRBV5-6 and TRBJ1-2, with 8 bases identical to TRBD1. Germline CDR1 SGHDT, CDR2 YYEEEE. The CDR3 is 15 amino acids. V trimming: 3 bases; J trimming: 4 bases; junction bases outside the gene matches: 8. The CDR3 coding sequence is TGTGCCAGCAGCTCGACAGGGGCGGGAAGCTATGGCTACACCTTC. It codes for CASSSTGAGSYGYTF.

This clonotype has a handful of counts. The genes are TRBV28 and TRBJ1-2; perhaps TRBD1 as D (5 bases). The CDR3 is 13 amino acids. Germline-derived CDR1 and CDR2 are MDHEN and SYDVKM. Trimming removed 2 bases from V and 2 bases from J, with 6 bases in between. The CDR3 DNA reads TGTGCCAGCAGTTTAGCAGGGAACTATGGCTACACCTTC. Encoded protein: CASSLAGNYGYTF.

Written as DNA, the CDR3 is TGCGCCAGCAGCTTGGACGGGGGCCCCCCCTACGAGCAGTACTTC. This encodes CASSLDGGPPYEQYF. The rearrangement links TRBV5-1 to TRBJ2-7, with D perhaps assigned TRBD1 or TRBD2 (6 bases each). The germline V gene encodes CDR1 SGHRS and CDR2 YFSETQ. The CDR3 is 15 amino acids. Trimming pared 0 bases from V and 2 bases from J, leaving 12 bases between.

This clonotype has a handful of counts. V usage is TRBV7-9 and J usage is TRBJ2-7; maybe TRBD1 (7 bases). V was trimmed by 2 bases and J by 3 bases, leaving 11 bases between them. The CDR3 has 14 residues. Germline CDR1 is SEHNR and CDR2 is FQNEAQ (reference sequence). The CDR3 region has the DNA TGTGCCAGCAGCTTATCGCAGGGGGGCTACGAGCAGTACTTC. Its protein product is CASSLSQGGYEQYF.

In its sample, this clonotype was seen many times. DNA of the CDR3: TGTGCCAGCAGTTCACCCGATACCCGTCATGAGCAGTTCTTC. This encodes CASSSPDTRHEQFF. The chain has TRBV28 and TRBJ2-1; D unresolved. The germline gives CDR1 MDHEN, CDR2 SYDVKM. V was cut by 4 bases and J by 8 bases, with 15 bases left in between. The CDR3 contains 14 residues.

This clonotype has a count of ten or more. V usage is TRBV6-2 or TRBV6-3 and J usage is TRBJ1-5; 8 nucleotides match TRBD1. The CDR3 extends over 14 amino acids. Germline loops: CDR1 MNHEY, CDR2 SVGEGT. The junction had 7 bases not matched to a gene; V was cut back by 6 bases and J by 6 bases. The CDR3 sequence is CASSLQGGSQPQHF. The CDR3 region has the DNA TGTGCCAGCAGCTTACAGGGGGGTAGTCAGCCCCAGCATTTT.

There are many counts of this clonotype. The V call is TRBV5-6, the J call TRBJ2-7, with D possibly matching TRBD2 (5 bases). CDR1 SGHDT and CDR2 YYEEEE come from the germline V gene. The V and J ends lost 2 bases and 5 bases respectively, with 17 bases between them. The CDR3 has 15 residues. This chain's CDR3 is CASSFGRRRFHEQYF. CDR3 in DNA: TGTGCCAGCAGCTTCGGACGGAGGCGATTCCACGAGCAGTACTTC.

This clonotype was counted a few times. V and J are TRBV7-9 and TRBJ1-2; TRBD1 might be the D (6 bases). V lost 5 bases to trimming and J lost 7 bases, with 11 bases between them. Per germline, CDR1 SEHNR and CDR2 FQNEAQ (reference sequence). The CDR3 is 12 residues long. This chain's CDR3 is CASSPGQLGYTF. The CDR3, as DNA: TGTGCCAGCAGCCCAGGACAGCTTGGCTACACCTTC.

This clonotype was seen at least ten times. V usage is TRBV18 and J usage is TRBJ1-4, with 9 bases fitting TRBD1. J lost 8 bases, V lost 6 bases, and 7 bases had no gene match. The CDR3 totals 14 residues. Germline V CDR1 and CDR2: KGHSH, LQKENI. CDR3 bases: TGTGCCAGCTCTTACACAGGGGGCGACGAAAAACTGTTTTTT. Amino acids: CASSYTGGDEKLFF.

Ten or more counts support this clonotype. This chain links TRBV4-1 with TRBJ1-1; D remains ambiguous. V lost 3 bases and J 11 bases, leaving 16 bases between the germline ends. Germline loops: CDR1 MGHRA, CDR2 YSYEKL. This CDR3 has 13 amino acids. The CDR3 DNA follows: TGCGCCAGCAGCCAGATGGGGAACCGATGGGCTTTCTTT. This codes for CASSQMGNRWAFF.

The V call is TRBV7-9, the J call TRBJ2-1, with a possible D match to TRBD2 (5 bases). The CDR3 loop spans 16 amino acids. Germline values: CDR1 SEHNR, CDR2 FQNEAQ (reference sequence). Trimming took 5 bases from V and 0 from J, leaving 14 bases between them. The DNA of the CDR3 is TGTGCCAGCAGCCCCGGTGGCGGGTACTCCTACAATGAGCAGTTCTTC. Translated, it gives CASSPGGGYSYNEQFF. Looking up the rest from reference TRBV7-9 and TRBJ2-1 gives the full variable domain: DTGVSQNPRHKITKRGQNVTFRCDPISEHNRLYWYRQTLGQGPEFLTYFQNEAQLEKSRLLSDRFSAERPKGSFSTLEIQRTEQGDSAMYLCASSPGGGYSYNEQFFGPGTRLTVL.

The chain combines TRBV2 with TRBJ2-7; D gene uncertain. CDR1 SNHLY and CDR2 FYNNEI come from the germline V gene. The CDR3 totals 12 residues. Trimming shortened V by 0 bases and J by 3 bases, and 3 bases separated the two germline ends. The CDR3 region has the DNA TGTGCCAGCAGTGAAGCTAGCTACGAGCAGTACTTC. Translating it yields CASSEASYEQYF.

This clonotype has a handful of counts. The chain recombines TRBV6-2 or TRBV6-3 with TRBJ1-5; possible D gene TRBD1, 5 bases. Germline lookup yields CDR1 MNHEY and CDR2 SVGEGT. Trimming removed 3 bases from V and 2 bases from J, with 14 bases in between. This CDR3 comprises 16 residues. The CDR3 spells CASSYRLGVGNQPQHF. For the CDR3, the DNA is TGTGCCAGCAGTTATAGGTTGGGGGTAGGCAATCAGCCCCAGCATTTT.

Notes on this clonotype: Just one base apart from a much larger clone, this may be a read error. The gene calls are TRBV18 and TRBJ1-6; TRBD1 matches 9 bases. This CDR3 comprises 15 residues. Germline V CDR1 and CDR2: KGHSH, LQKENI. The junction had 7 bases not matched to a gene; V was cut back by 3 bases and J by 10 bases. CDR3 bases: TGTGCCAGCTCACCCGAGACAGGGGGTCAATCACCCCTCCACTTT. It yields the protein CASSPETGGQSPLHF.

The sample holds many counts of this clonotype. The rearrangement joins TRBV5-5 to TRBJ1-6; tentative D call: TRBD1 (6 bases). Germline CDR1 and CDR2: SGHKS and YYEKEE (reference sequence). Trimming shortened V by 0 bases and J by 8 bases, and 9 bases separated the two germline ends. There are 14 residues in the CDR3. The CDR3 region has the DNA TGTGCCAGCAGCTTGGCACAGGGTGATTCACCCCTCCACTTT. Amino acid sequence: CASSLAQGDSPLHF.

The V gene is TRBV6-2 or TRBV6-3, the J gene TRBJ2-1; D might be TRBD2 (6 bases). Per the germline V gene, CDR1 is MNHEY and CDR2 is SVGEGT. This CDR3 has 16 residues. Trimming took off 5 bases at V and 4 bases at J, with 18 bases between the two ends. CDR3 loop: CASSAHSGEGYNEQFF. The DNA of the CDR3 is TGTGCCAGCAGTGCCCATAGCGGAGAGGGATACAATGAGCAGTTCTTC.

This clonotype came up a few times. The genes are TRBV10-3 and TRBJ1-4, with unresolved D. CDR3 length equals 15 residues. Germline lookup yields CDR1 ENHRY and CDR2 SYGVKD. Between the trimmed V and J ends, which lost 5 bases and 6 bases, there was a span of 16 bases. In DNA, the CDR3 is TGTGCCATCAGTCCGGTCCCGGGAGGTGATGAAAAACTGTTTTTT. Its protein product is CAISPVPGGDEKLFF.

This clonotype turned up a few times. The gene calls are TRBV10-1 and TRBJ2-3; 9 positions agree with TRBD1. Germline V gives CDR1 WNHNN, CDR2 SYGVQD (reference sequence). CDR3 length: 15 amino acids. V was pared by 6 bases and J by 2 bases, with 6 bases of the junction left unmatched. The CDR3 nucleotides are TGCGCCAGCAGCCTGGGACAGGGTCCCACAGATACGCAGTATTTT. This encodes CASSLGQGPTDTQYF.

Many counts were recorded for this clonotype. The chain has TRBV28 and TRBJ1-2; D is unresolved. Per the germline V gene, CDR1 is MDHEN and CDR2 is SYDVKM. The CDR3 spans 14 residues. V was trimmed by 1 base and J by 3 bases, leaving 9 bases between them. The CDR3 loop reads CASSLFKGDYGYTF. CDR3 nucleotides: TGTGCCAGCAGTTTATTCAAGGGAGACTATGGCTACACCTTC.

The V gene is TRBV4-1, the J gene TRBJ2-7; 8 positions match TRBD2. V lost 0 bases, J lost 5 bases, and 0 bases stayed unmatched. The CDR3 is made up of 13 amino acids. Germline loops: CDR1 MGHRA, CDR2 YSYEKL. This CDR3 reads CASSQDSGNEQYF. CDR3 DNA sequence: TGCGCCAGCAGCCAAGATAGCGGGAACGAGCAGTACTTC.